This T cell receptor beta chain was found in a study of blood T cell repertoires in COVID-19. Background on the study: T cells, B-cell-depleted T cells, or PBMCs provided the cDNA or gDNA that served as material.

Under the authors' procedure: Reference gene primer amplification yielded estimated nucleated cell counts. Clones were read by immunoSEQ multiplex PCR, and TCRdb kept only the in-frame ones, dropping some. D and trimming were read from the DNA, whereas the V and J calls and clone size are those reported in that table. Seen here are fewer than 200,000 clones, over 80% observed once, and the top ten hold 7.5% to 10%. The CDR3 is made up of 15 amino acids. Looked up from germline, CDR1 is MDHEN and CDR2 is SYDVKM. Trimming took off 7 bases at V and 2 bases at J, with 18 bases between the two ends. The rearrangement links TRBV28 to TRBJ2-7; D may be TRBD2 (6 bases). This receptor was obtained from an elderly woman with COVID-19, enrolled during active disease. Sequenced material: peripheral blood. CDR3: CASILTGGTPYEQYF. CDR3 DNA sequence: TGTGCCAGCATTCTAACGGGCGGGACCCCCTACGAGCAGTACTTC.